This T cell receptor beta chain is drawn from a study of cytomegalovirus exposure and HLA in healthy donors. Study information: The study's early data release held some 85 million unique TCRs from HLA-typed donors.

The PCR employed 60 Vbeta primers together with 13 Jbeta primers. Sequencing used immunoSEQ multiplex PCR; TCRdb keeps in-frame clones, though not all of them. The sample has roughly 150,000 clones, around 72% seen once; the top ten hold approximately 2.4%. General study findings and limits: For TCR beta chains, V- and J-gene trimming was later linked to a missense DCLRE1C variant. It was likely that a cluster of highly shared sequence variants was a sequencing artifact.

Donors were nominally healthy when sampled, though unrecorded immune exposures were likely. A remark on this clone: What it binds is not known.

V gave up 0 bases and J gave up 0 bases, with 13 bases separating them. Germline-derived CDR1 and CDR2 are SGDLS and YYNGEE. There are 17 residues in the CDR3. The sample consisted of PBMCs. The chain uses TRBV9 and TRBJ2-1; D is unresolved. The sequence came from a female donor in good health and CMV-seronegative. The CDR3: CASSVAGLEPSYNEQFF. The CDR3, as DNA: TGTGCCAGCAGCGTAGCTGGTCTCGAGCCCTCCTACAATGAGCAGTTCTTC. Supplemented by reference TRBV9 and TRBJ2-1, the full variable domain reads DSGVTQTPKHLITATGQRVTLRCSPRSGDLSVYWYQQSLDQGLQFLIQYYNGEERAKGNILERFSAQQFPDLHSELNLSSLELGDSALYFCASSVAGLEPSYNEQFFGPGTRLTVL.